The next 25 T cell receptor beta chains were all read from a single sample in a study of T cell responses to AZD1222 COVID-19 vaccine. The data were produced by immunoSEQ multiplex PCR, yet TCRdb's version contains in-frame clones alone and is incomplete. The data contain tens of thousands of clones, about 90% of them singletons. The sequences come from peripheral blood, collected on day 0 of AZD1222 vaccination. The origin of the receptors is an adult in good health.

About this clone itself: This sample also contains other DNA sequences that code for the same CDR3. This rearrangement joins TRBV15 to TRBJ1-2; 7 nucleotides match TRBD1. The V segment lost 4 bases and the J segment 7 bases; nucleotides outside the gene matches: 6. The CDR3 is 13 residues long. Germline lookup yields CDR1 LNHNV and CDR2 YYDKDF (reference sequence). The CDR3 nucleotides are TGTGCCACCAGCAAAGACAGGGAATTTGGCTACACCTTC. It translates to CATSKDREFGYTF.

The CDR3 DNA follows: TGTGCCACCAGCAGTGGGACAGGGGGCCCTATGGTCACTGAAGCTTTCTTT. This encodes CATSSGTGGPMVTEAFF. The genes are TRBV15 and TRBJ1-1; the match to TRBD1 covers 12 bases. The V and J ends lost 3 bases and 4 bases, in that order; junction bases with no gene match: 9. The CDR3 is 17 residues long. Germline V gives CDR1 LNHNV, CDR2 YYDKDF (reference sequence).

The table lists this clone with a count of one. The J gene is TRBJ1-2, the V gene TRBV5-8, with D unclear. V dropped 1 base and J dropped 2 bases, with 15 bases sitting between them. The CDR3 has 16 residues. Germline assignment: CDR1 SGHTS and CDR2 YDEGEE. The CDR3 loop is CASSLTAGRINYGYTF. DNA of the CDR3: TGTGCCAGCAGCTTGACTGCCGGACGGATAAACTATGGCTACACCTTC.

J is TRBJ1-1 and V is TRBV27; D is possibly TRBD1 (6 bases). CDR3 size: 14 residues. Trimming stripped 2 bases from V and 1 base from J, with 8 bases between. Germline lookup yields CDR1 MNHEY and CDR2 SMNVEV (reference sequence). CDR3: CASSLLGANTEAFF. CDR3 DNA sequence: TGTGCCAGCAGTTTACTGGGGGCGAACACTGAAGCTTTCTTT.

This clone was detected once. V and J are TRBV6-2 or TRBV6-3 and TRBJ1-1, with D tentatively TRBD1 (6 bases). This CDR3 is built from 16 residues. The germline CDR1 and CDR2 sequences are MNHEY and SVGEGT. Trimming shortened V by 4 bases and J by 1 base, and 16 bases separated the two germline ends. CDR3 coding DNA: TGTGCCAGCAGTTCTTTTGGGGCCAGGGGGAACACTGAAGCTTTCTTT. Amino acid sequence: CASSSFGARGNTEAFF.

The V call is TRBV6-5, the J call TRBJ2-3; tentatively, D is TRBD1 (5 bases). The CDR3 consists of 15 residues. From germline, CDR1 is MNHEY and CDR2 SVGAGI. Trimming cost V 3 bases and J 6 bases, with 16 bases left between them. Here the CDR3 DNA reads TGTGCCAGCAGTTATGGCGGCAGGGCGCGGGATACGCAGTATTTT. It codes for CASSYGGRARDTQYF.

J is TRBJ1-2 and V is TRBV6-2 or TRBV6-3, with D unresolved. Germline-derived CDR1 and CDR2 are MNHEY and SVGEGT. V lost 2 bases and J lost 0, with 10 bases in between. The CDR3 length is 15 residues. The DNA of the CDR3 is TGTGCCAGCAGTTACGGCTCCGTTACTAACTATGGCTACACCTTC. This gives the protein CASSYGSVTNYGYTF.

V and J are TRBV27 and TRBJ1-2; possible D gene TRBD1, 6 bases. V was clipped by 9 bases and J by 4 bases, with 18 bases between them. CDR3 length: 14 amino acids. Germline assignment: CDR1 MNHEY and CDR2 SMNVEV (reference sequence). The CDR3 DNA reads as TGTGCCAGTGGGAACAGGGTCGGGAGCTATGGCTACACCTTC. This codes for CASGNRVGSYGYTF.

The genes are TRBV9 and TRBJ2-1; D ambiguous. Germline values: CDR1 SGDLS, CDR2 YYNGEE. Deletions cut 0 bases from V and 4 bases from J, with 11 bases between. This CDR3 has 15 amino acids. CDR3 sequence: CASSVGTTTYNEQFF. The CDR3 region has the DNA TGTGCCAGCAGCGTAGGAACGACCACTTACAATGAGCAGTTCTTC.

This clone came up many times. The rearrangement uses TRBV6-4 and TRBJ2-1, with 9 bases fitting TRBD2. V shed 0 bases and J 2 bases; nucleotides not matched to a gene: 2. The CDR3 has 16 amino acids. The germline V gene encodes CDR1 MRHNA and CDR2 SNTAGT. CDR3 nucleotides: TGTGCCAGCAGTGACTCAGGCGGGGGGGCCTACAATGAGCAGTTCTTC. The encoded protein is CASSDSGGGAYNEQFF.

The chain's CDR3 is CSASIFALQTQYF. The CDR3 DNA sequence: TGCAGTGCTAGTATCTTTGCCCTCCAGACCCAGTACTTC. This chain uses TRBV20-1 with TRBJ2-5; D is unclear. V lost 3 bases, J lost 6 bases, and 14 bases lay in between. Germline-derived CDR1 and CDR2 are DFQATT and SNEGSKA (reference sequence). There are 13 residues in the CDR3.

This chain links TRBV7-7 with TRBJ1-3; D is perhaps TRBD1 (5 bases). This CDR3 is 15 amino acids long. Germline V CDR1 and CDR2: SSHAT, FNYEAQ (reference sequence). With 4 bases removed from V and 2 bases from J, the gap between germline ends came to 12 bases. The DNA of the CDR3 is TGTGCCAGCAGCTCCGGTCAGGGTACTGGAAACACCATATATTTT. As protein: CASSSGQGTGNTIYF.

The V call is TRBV7-9, the J call TRBJ2-2; D might be TRBD1 (6 bases). With 4 bases removed from V and 0 bases from J, the gap between germline ends came to 9 bases. This CDR3 contains 15 residues. Per the germline V gene, CDR1 is SEHNR and CDR2 is FQNEAQ (reference sequence). CDR3 sequence reads: CASSSRDTNTGELFF. Written as DNA, the CDR3 is TGTGCCAGCAGCTCAAGGGACACGAACACCGGGGAGCTGTTTTTT.

The genes are TRBV6-5 and TRBJ1-1; no reliable D call. CDR3 length: 15 amino acids. The V gene lost 0 bases and the J gene lost 1 base, with 9 bases spanning the gap. Germline V lookup: CDR1 MNHEY, CDR2 SVGAGI. The CDR3 DNA follows: TGTGCCAGCAGTTACTCTGGACCGCAGAACACTGAAGCTTTCTTT. Protein sequence: CASSYSGPQNTEAFF.

V usage is TRBV6-4 and J usage is TRBJ1-6; unclear D gene. The V end lost 3 bases, the J end lost 8 bases, and 8 bases lay between the germline ends. The V gene's germline CDR1 is MRHNA and CDR2 SNTAGT. The length of the CDR3 is 13 residues. CDR3 in DNA: TGTGCCAGCAGTGAGACTCTGGATTCACCCCTCCACTTT. Translated, it gives CASSETLDSPLHF.

The V gene is TRBV4-1, the J gene TRBJ2-7; D might be TRBD2 (6 bases). There are 16 residues in the CDR3. Germline V gives CDR1 MGHRA, CDR2 YSYEKL. V lost 4 bases and J 3 bases, leaving 19 bases between the germline ends. The CDR3 DNA reads TGCGCCAGCAGCCCGGGCCAAGCCGGGGGAAACTACGAGCAGTACTTC. Its translation is CASSPGQAGGNYEQYF.

V is TRBV23-1 and J is TRBJ1-6, with 7 bases that match TRBD1. TRBV23-1 is placed among ORFs of uncertain function. This CDR3 comprises 15 residues. The V segment lost 4 bases and the J segment 10 bases; nucleotides outside the gene matches: 10. In DNA, the CDR3 is TGCGCCAGCAGTCCACCGACAGGGCCGGGGTCACCCCTCCACTTT. This gives the protein CASSPPTGPGSPLHF.

The chain carries TRBV6-5 and TRBJ1-2, with a weak D call TRBD1 (6 bases). Deletions cut 6 bases from V and 6 bases from J, with 14 bases between. The germline CDR1 and CDR2 sequences are MNHEY and SVGAGI. This CDR3 is built from 13 residues. The CDR3 DNA follows: TGTGCCAGCAGATTACAGGGCGCCAATGGCTACACCTTC. Its translation: CASRLQGANGYTF.

The chain joins TRBV10-3 to TRBJ2-1, with D perhaps TRBD1 (6 bases). CDR3 length: 11 residues. Trimming shortened V by 6 bases and J by 8 bases, and 8 bases separated the two germline ends. Germline CDR1 ENHRY, CDR2 SYGVKD. CDR3 in DNA: TGTGCCATCAGCAGGGGCGATGAGCAGTTCTTC. Its protein is CAISRGDEQFF.

The V and J genes are TRBV4-1 and TRBJ1-2; a weak D match, TRBD1 (5 bases). Germline CDR1 MGHRA, CDR2 YSYEKL. The V and J ends lost 0 bases and 12 bases respectively, with 17 bases between them. This CDR3 region has 14 residues. CDR3 in DNA: TGCGCCAGCAGCCAAGAGAATCAGAGAGGGACTAACACCTTC. Protein sequence: CASSQENQRGTNTF.

This rearrangement joins TRBV27 to TRBJ1-2; D call uncertain. Germline loops: CDR1 MNHEY, CDR2 SMNVEV (reference sequence). Deletions cut 6 bases from V and 3 bases from J, with 11 bases between. The CDR3 has 13 amino acids. In nucleotides, the CDR3 is TGTGCCAGCAGGGAGGACGGATACTATGGCTACACCTTC. It specifies CASREDGYYGYTF.

V is TRBV6-2 or TRBV6-3 and J is TRBJ2-5; tentative D call: TRBD1 (5 bases). TRBJ2-7 matches the DNA end more closely, so the J call is doubtful. CDR1 and CDR2 (germline): MNHEY, SVGEGT. The CDR3 runs to 14 residues. The CDR3 protein is CASSRQPPIYEQYF. The CDR3 DNA reads TGTGCCAGCAGTCGACAGCCGCCTATCTACGAGCAGTACTTC.

CDR3 coding DNA: TGTGCCAGCAGCTTCCGATCAGGACAAAAACTGTTTTTT. Encoded protein: CASSFRSGQKLFF. V gene TRBV7-9 combines with J gene TRBJ1-4, with D unresolved. The CDR3 is 13 residues long. Germline V gives CDR1 SEHNR, CDR2 FQNEAQ (reference sequence). V lost 3 bases and J lost 9, with 11 bases in between.

The genes are TRBV18 and TRBJ1-4; 8 bases are shared with TRBD1. V dropped 0 bases and J dropped 7; count of bases not matched to a gene: 4. CDR1 KGHSH and CDR2 LQKENI come from the germline V gene. The length of the CDR3 is 15 residues. CDR3 sequence reads: CASSPPGQGVEKLFF. In DNA form, the CDR3 reads TGTGCCAGCTCACCACCCGGACAGGGAGTTGAAAAACTGTTTTTT.

This clone has just one count. The CDR3 region has the DNA TGTGCCAGCAGCGTTAGCGGGGGGGCCCTCCTGGAGCAGTACTTC. Protein sequence: CASSVSGGALLEQYF. The chain has TRBV5-5 and TRBJ2-7, with TRBD2 identical over 11 bases. V lost 4 bases to trimming and J lost 7 bases; unmatched junction nucleotides: 10. Germline CDR1 reads SGHKS; CDR2 reads YYEKEE (reference sequence). The length of the CDR3 is 15 residues.